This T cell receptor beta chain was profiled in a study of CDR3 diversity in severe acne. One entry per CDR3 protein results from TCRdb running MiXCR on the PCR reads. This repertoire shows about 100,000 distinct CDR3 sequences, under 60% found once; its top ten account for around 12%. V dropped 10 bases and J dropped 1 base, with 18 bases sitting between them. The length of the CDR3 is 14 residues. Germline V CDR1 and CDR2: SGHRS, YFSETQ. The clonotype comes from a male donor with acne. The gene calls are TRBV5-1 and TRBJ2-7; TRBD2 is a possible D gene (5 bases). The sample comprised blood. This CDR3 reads CAGGLTGNSYEQYF. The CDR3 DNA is TGCGCCGGCGGCTTGACCGGGAATTCCTACGAGCAGTACTTC.